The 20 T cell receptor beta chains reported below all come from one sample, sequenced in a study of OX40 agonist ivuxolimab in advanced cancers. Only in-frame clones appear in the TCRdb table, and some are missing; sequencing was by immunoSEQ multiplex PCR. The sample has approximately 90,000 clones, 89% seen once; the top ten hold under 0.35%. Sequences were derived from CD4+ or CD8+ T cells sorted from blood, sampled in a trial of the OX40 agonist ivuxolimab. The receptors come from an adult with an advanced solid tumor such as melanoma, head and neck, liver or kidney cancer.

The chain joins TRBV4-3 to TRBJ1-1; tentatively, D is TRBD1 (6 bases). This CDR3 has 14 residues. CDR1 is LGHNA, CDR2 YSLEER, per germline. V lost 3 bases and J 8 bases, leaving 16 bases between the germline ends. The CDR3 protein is CASSQDLWTVEAFF. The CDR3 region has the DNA TGCGCCAGCAGCCAGGATCTTTGGACAGTAGAAGCTTTCTTT.

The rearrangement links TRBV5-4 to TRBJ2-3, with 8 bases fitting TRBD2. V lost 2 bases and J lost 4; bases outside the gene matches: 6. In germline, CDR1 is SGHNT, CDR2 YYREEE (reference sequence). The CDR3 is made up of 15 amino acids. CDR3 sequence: CASSFGGAGADTQYF. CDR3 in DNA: TGTGCCAGCAGCTTCGGGGGGGCCGGGGCAGATACGCAGTATTTT.

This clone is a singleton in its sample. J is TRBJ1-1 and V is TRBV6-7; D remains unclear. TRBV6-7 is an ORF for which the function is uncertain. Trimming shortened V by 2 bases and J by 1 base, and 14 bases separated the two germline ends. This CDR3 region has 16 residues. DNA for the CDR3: TGTGCCAGCAGTTACGTGACGGGCAGCAAGAACACTGAAGCTTTCTTT. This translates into CASSYVTGSKNTEAFF.

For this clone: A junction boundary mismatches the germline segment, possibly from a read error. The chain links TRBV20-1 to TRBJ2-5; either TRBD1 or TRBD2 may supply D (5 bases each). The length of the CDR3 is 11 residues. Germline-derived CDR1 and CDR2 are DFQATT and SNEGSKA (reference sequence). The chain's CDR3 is CSAREGETQYF. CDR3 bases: TGCAGTGCCAGAGAGGGGGAGACCCAGTACTTC.

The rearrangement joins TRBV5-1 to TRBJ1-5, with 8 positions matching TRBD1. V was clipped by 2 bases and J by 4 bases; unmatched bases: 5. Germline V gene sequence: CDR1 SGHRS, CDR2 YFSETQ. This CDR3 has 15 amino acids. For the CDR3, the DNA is TGCGCCAGCAGCTTCGGACAGGGTGAAAATCAGCCCCAGCATTTT. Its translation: CASSFGQGENQPQHF.

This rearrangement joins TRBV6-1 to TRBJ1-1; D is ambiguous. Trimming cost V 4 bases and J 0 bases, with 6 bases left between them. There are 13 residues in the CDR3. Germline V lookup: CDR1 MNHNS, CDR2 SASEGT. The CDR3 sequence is CASSVIMNTEAFF. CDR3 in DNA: TGTGCCAGCAGTGTGATTATGAACACTGAAGCTTTCTTT.

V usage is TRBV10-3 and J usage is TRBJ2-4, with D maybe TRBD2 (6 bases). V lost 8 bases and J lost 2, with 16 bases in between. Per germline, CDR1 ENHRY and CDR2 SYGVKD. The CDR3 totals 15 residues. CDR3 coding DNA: TGTGCCATCGGAGATACCGGGAGTCCCAAAAACATTCAGTACTTC. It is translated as CAIGDTGSPKNIQYF.

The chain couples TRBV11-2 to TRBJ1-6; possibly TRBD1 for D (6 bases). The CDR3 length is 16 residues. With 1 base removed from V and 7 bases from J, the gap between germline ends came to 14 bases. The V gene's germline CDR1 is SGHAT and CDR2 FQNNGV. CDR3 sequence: CASSLGGGGQNSPLHF. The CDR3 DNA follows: TGTGCCAGCAGCTTAGGAGGGGGGGGGCAAAATTCACCCCTCCACTTT.

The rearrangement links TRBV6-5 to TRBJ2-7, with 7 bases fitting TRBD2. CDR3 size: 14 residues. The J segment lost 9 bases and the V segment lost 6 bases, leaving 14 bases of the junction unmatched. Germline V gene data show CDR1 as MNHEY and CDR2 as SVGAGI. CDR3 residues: CASRQSGGPTVQYF. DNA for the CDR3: TGTGCCAGCAGGCAGTCGGGGGGACCTACGGTGCAGTACTTC.

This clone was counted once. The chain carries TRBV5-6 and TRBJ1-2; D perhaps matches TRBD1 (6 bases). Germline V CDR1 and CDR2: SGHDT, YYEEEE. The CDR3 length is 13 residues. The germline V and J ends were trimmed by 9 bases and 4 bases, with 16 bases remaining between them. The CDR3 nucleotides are TGTGCCACAGGCCCGGGGGGCAGCTATGGCTACACCTTC. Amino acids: CATGPGGSYGYTF. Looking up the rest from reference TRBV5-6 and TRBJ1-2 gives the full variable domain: DAGVTQSPTHLIKTRGQQVTLRCSPKSGHDTVSWYQQALGQGPQFIFQYYEEEERQRGNFPDRFSGHQFPNYSSELNVNALLLGDSALYLCATGPGGSYGYTFGSGTRLTVV.

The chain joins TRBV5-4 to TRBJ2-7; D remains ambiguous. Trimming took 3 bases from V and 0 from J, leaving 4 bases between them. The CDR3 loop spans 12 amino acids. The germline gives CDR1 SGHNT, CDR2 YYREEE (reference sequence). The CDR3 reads CASSSFSYEQYF. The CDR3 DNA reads TGTGCCAGCAGCTCTTTCTCCTACGAGCAGTACTTC.

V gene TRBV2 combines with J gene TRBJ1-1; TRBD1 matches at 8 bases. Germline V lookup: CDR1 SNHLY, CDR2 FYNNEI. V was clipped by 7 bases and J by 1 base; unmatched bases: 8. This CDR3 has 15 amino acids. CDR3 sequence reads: CASTLQGAQNTEAFF. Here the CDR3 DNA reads TGTGCCAGCACCCTCCAGGGGGCGCAGAACACTGAAGCTTTCTTT. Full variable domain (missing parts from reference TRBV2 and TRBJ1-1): EPEVTQTPSHQVTQMGQEVILRCVPISNHLYFYWYRQILGQKVEFLVSFYNNEISEKSEIFDDQFSVERPDGSNFTLKIRSTKLEDSAMYFCASTLQGAQNTEAFFGQGTRLTVV.

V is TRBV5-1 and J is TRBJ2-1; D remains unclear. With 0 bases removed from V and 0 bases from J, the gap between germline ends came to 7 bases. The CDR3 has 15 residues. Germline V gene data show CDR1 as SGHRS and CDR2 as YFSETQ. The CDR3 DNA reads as TGCGCCAGCAGCTTGGACACGAGCTCCTACAATGAGCAGTTCTTC. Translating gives CASSLDTSSYNEQFF.

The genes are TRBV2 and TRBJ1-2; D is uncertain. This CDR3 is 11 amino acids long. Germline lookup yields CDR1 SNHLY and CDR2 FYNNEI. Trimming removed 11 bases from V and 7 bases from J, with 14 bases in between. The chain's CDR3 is CAGQMWAGYTF. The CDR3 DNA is TGTGCCGGCCAGATGTGGGCTGGCTACACCTTC.

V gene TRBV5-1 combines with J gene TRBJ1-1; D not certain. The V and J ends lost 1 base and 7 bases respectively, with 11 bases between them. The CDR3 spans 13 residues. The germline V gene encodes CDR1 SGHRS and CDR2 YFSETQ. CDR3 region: CASSLRGNIEAFF. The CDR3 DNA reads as TGCGCCAGCAGCTTGCGGGGAAATATTGAAGCTTTCTTT.

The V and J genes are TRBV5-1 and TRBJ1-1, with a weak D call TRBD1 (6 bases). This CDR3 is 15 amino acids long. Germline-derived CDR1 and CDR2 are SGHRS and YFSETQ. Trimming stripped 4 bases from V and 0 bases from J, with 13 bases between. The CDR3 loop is CASSAGQPMNTEAFF. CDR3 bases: TGCGCCAGCAGCGCTGGACAGCCAATGAACACTGAAGCTTTCTTT.

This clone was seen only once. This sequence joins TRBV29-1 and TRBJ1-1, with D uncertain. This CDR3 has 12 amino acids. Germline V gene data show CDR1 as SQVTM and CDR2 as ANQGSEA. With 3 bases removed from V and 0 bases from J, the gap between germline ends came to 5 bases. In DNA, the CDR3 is TGCAGCGTTGACAGATTGAACACTGAAGCTTTCTTT. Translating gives CSVDRLNTEAFF.

The CDR3: CASSQDYGAEANVLTF. DNA of the CDR3: TGCGCCAGCAGCCAAGACTACGGGGCTGAAGCCAACGTCCTGACTTTC. The V call is TRBV4-1, the J call TRBJ2-6, with D perhaps given as TRBD1 or TRBD2 (5 bases each). This CDR3 spans 16 amino acids. Trimming pared 0 bases from V and 7 bases from J, leaving 13 bases between. Germline V gene sequence: CDR1 MGHRA, CDR2 YSYEKL.

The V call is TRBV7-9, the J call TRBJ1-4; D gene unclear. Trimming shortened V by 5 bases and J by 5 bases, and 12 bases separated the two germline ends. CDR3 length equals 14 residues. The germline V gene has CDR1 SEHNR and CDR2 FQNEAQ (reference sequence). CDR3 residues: CASSRAEGNEKLFF. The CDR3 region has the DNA TGTGCCAGCAGCCGAGCCGAAGGAAATGAAAAACTGTTTTTT.

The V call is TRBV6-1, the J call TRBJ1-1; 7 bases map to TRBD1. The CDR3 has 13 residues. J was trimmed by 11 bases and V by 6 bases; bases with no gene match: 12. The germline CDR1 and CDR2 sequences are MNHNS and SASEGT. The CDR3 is CASRSPGQVAAFF. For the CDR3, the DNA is TGTGCCAGCAGATCCCCCGGACAGGTCGCGGCTTTCTTT.